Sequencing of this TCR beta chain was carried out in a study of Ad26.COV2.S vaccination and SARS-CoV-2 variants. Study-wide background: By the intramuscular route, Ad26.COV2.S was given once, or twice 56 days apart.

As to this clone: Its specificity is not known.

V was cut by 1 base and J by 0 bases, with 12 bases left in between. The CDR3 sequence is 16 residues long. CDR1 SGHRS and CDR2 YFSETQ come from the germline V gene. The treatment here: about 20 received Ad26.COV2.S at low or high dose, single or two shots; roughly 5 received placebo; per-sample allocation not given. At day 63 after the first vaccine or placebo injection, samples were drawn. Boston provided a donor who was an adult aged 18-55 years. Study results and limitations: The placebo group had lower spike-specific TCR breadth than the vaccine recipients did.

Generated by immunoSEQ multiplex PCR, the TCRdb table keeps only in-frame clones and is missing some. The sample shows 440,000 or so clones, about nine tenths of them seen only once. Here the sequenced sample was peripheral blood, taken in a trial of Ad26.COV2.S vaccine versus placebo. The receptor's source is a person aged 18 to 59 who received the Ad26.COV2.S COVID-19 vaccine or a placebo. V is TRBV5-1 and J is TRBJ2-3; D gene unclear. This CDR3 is CASSLMTATSTDTQYF. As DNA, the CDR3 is TGCGCCAGCAGCTTGATGACTGCAACTAGCACAGATACGCAGTATTTT.